This record covers a single TCR beta chain. The antigen remains undetermined. The source of the sample is a study of shared clonotypes between healthy human individuals. As for the study in general: Three CD4 naive, three CD4 memory, two CD8 naive and one CD8 memory plate were used per donor.

Each cell subset's genomic DNA was divided evenly among several immunoSEQ plates. Method: immunoSEQ multiplex PCR; TCRdb's copy keeps in-frame clones and lacks some. The sample contains nearly 750,000 clones, roughly 72% of which appear only once. Overall study findings and caveats: In general, naive subsets displayed greater estimated richness than memory subsets did. Four donors held about 5% of naive CD4 clonotypes in common.

The V end was cut by 6 bases, the J end by 7 bases, with 10 bases between. The V gene's germline CDR1 is SNHLY and CDR2 FYNNEI. This CDR3 has 11 amino acids. Sample: memory CD4+ T cells sorted from blood. The subset: CD45RA-negative fraction. The chain recombines TRBV2 with TRBJ2-7; D remains unclear. This clonotype was obtained from a woman under 40 in good health. The CDR3 nucleotides read TGTGCCAGCAGGGGTGAGTTTGAGCAGTACTTC. This codes for CASRGEFEQYF.